This section outlines one T cell receptor beta chain sequence together with its context. Its antigen is not known. The source of the sample is a study of CD4 T cells in relation to SARS-CoV-2 and coronaviruses. The germline V gene encodes CDR1 MNHEY and CDR2 SVGEGT. Trimming took 2 bases from V and 0 from J; bases not matched to a gene: 8. CDR3 size: 19 residues. CD4+ T cells from unexposed donors were obtained before the COVID-19 pandemic (2011-2018). After about 10 days of culture, CD4+ T cells were isolated. The method was immunoSEQ multiplex PCR; TCRdb's version includes in-frame clones alone and lacks a portion of them. This table holds 25,000 or so clones, 78% found once.

Sequencing was performed on CD4+ T cells from PBMCs, cultured in vitro. The chain joins TRBV6-2 or TRBV6-3 to TRBJ1-5; 12 bases are a match to TRBD1. The clonotype comes from a human donor in good health. CDR3 nucleotides: TGTGCCAGCAGTTACGTCCGGGACAGGGGGCATCTTAGCAATCAGCCCCAGCATTTT. It is translated as CASSYVRDRGHLSNQPQHF.